The 9 T cell receptor beta chains in this list originate from one sample, sequenced in a study of blood T cell repertoires in COVID-19. Measured with immunoSEQ multiplex PCR; TCRdb has only the in-frame clones, and not every one. The sample contains hundreds of thousands of clones, over 75% of which appear only once. Specimen: PBMCs or T cells enriched from blood (not recorded which). The receptors shown here come from a man between 25 and 39 years old with acute COVID-19.

This chain connects TRBV9 to TRBJ2-7; D is possibly TRBD2 (5 bases). The CDR3 has 15 amino acids. The V end lost 2 bases, the J end lost 4 bases, and 16 bases lay between the germline ends. Germline V gives CDR1 SGDLS, CDR2 YYNGEE. CDR3 coding DNA: TGTGCCAGCAGCGTCCTAGGGTCCAGAGGGTACGAGCAGTACTTC. This codes for CASSVLGSRGYEQYF. Complete variable domain (other parts from reference TRBV9 and TRBJ2-7): DSGVTQTPKHLITATGQRVTLRCSPRSGDLSVYWYQQSLDQGLQFLIQYYNGEERAKGNILERFSAQQFPDLHSELNLSSLELGDSALYFCASSVLGSRGYEQYFGPGTRLTVT.

The genes are TRBV10-1 and TRBJ2-1; possibly TRBD1 for D (5 bases). CDR3 length equals 14 residues. V was pared by 6 bases and J by 6 bases, with 15 bases between. The germline V gene has CDR1 WNHNN and CDR2 SYGVQD (reference sequence). The CDR3 here is CASSGQHSGNEQFF. CDR3 coding DNA: TGCGCCAGCAGCGGACAACATTCGGGCAATGAGCAGTTCTTC.

The genes are TRBV6-5 and TRBJ2-1; the match to TRBD1 covers 9 bases. Trimming cost V 5 bases and J 2 bases; bases outside gene matches: 4. This CDR3 spans 15 amino acids. The germline CDR1 and CDR2 sequences are MNHEY and SVGAGI. CDR3 sequence reads: CASSRDRVTYNEQFF. CDR3 sequence (DNA): TGTGCCAGCAGTCGGGACAGGGTGACCTACAATGAGCAGTTCTTC.

The chain carries TRBV6-5 and TRBJ1-5; no clear D. Germline CDR1 MNHEY, CDR2 SVGAGI. Trimming left V 6 bases short and J 3 bases short, with 12 bases between. The CDR3 spans 14 residues. CDR3 DNA sequence: TGTGCCAGCAGCGACGGGGAGTACAATCAGCCCCAGCATTTT. Encoded protein: CASSDGEYNQPQHF.

The rearrangement links TRBV18 to TRBJ2-5; D call uncertain. V lost 6 bases and J 1 base, leaving 12 bases between the germline ends. The germline gives CDR1 KGHSH, CDR2 LQKENI. This CDR3 is 14 amino acids long. DNA for the CDR3: TGTGCCAGCTCTCCTCGGCGGAGCCAAGAGACCCAGTACTTC. The encoded protein is CASSPRRSQETQYF.

The V gene is TRBV3-1 (or the pseudogene TRBV3-2), the J gene TRBJ2-7; 7 bases fit TRBD1. The germline V gene encodes CDR1 LGHDT and CDR2 YNNKEL (reference sequence). The CDR3 runs 14 residues. The V gene end was trimmed by 4 bases and the J gene end by 2 bases; junction bases not matched to a gene: 5. The CDR3 nucleotides are TGTGCCAGCAGCCCGTGGACAGGTACCTACGAGCAGTACTTC. This encodes CASSPWTGTYEQYF.

V and J are TRBV5-5 and TRBJ1-5; TRBD1 matches 7 bases. Germline assignment: CDR1 SGHKS and CDR2 YYEKEE (reference sequence). V trimming: 4 bases; J trimming: 3 bases; junction bases outside the gene matches: 13. This CDR3 spans 17 amino acids. The CDR3 region has the DNA TGTGCCAGCAGCCCCTCCGACAGGGTCCCTCTCAATCAGCCCCAGCATTTT. Translated: CASSPSDRVPLNQPQHF.

This sequence joins TRBV11-2 and TRBJ1-1; D remains ambiguous. CDR3 length equals 15 residues. The ends were cut back, 2 bases at V and 0 bases at J, with 10 bases in the middle. Germline-derived CDR1 and CDR2 are SGHAT and FQNNGV. The CDR3 nucleotides read TGTGCCAGCAGCTTATCTGCAGAAGTGAACACTGAAGCTTTCTTT. It encodes CASSLSAEVNTEAFF. The full variable domain, completed using reference TRBV11-2 and TRBJ1-1, is EAGVAQSPRYKIIEKRQSVAFWCNPISGHATLYWYQQILGQGPKLLIQFQNNGVVDDSQLPKDRFSAERLKGVDSTLKIQPAKLEDSAVYLCASSLSAEVNTEAFFGQGTRLTVV.

This clone has just a few counts. The chain joins TRBV11-2 to TRBJ1-2, with a possible D match to TRBD1 (5 bases). In germline, CDR1 is SGHAT, CDR2 FQNNGV. V was shortened by 0 bases and J by 6 bases, with 11 bases between the two germline ends. The CDR3 covers 14 residues. For the CDR3, the DNA is TGTGCCAGCAGCTTAGACCGGGCCAGGGATGGCTACACCTTC. Translating it yields CASSLDRARDGYTF. Supplemented by reference TRBV11-2 and TRBJ1-2, the full variable domain reads EAGVAQSPRYKIIEKRQSVAFWCNPISGHATLYWYQQILGQGPKLLIQFQNNGVVDDSQLPKDRFSAERLKGVDSTLKIQPAKLEDSAVYLCASSLDRARDGYTFGSGTRLTVV.